This T cell receptor beta chain was identified during a study of identical twins. Points from the study as a whole: Zero-insertion analyses were open to partial confounding by invariant MAIT and iNKT cells. Model-predicted out-of-frame TCR alpha sharing fell below observed values in monozygotic twins.

MiXCR, run by TCRdb on the 5' RACE reads, gives a single entry per CDR3 protein. The sample lists some 500,000 distinct CDR3 sequences; around 14% were seen once. Only healthy Caucasians were included as donors. Concerning this clonotype: Its antigen remains unknown.

This sample also belongs to another study, concerning yellow fever vaccine responses in identical twins.

Sequenced material: CD4+ T cells sorted from blood. The source is a woman aged 18-35 years in good health.

This CDR3 is CASSPGGLRSSYEQYF. As DNA, the CDR3 is TGTGCCAGCAGCCCGGGAGGCCTCAGGAGCTCCTACGAGCAGTACTTC. This chain links TRBV6-2 or TRBV6-3 with TRBJ2-7; TRBD2 agrees at 7 bases. Per germline, CDR1 MNHEY and CDR2 SVGEGT. With 6 bases clipped from V and 0 bases from J, the junction kept 11 bases outside the gene matches. The CDR3 length is 16 residues.